These 3 T cell receptor beta chains share one sample of origin, sequenced in a study of blood T cell repertoires in COVID-19. Assay used: immunoSEQ multiplex PCR; TCRdb lists only in-frame clones, some missing. The table lists 300,000 to 400,000 clones, 87% of them singletons. Sequencing was carried out using peripheral blood. Receptors originate from a man under 40 with COVID-19, enrolled during active disease.

This chain joins TRBV15 and TRBJ1-3; TRBD1 matches 9 bases. The CDR3 runs to 18 residues. V lost 0 bases to trimming and J lost 4 bases; unmatched junction nucleotides: 10. Looked up from germline, CDR1 is LNHNV and CDR2 is YYDKDF (reference sequence). CDR3 sequence: CATSREPRDRVAGNTIYF. The CDR3 DNA reads as TGTGCCACCAGCAGAGAACCCCGGGACAGGGTAGCGGGAAACACCATATATTTT.

The J gene is TRBJ1-3, the V gene TRBV19, with 7 bases identical to TRBD1. V lost 1 base and J lost 0; bases outside the gene matches: 6. The CDR3 is 17 residues long. The germline V gene has CDR1 LNHDA and CDR2 SQIVND (reference sequence). For the CDR3, the DNA is TGTGCCAGTAGTATAGTCCCGGGACAGAGCTCTGGAAACACCATATATTTT. Protein: CASSIVPGQSSGNTIYF.

The rearrangement joins TRBV7-8 to TRBJ2-1, with 8 positions matching TRBD1. The CDR3 loop spans 14 amino acids. V was pared by 4 bases and J by 9 bases, with 8 bases of the junction left unmatched. Germline V gene data show CDR1 as SGHVS and CDR2 as FQNEAQ. The CDR3 DNA reads as TGTGCCAGCAGCTCAGGGGGCGCCGCGGGTGAGCAGTTCTTC. It encodes CASSSGGAAGEQFF. Supplemented by reference TRBV7-8 and TRBJ2-1, the full variable domain reads GAGVSQSPRYKVAKRGQDVALRCDPISGHVSLFWYQQALGQGPEFLTYFQNEAQLDKSGLPSDRFFAERPEGSVSTLKIQRTQQEDSAVYLCASSSGGAAGEQFFGPGTRLTVL.